This T cell receptor beta chain was identified during a study of technical replicates of blood from a few donors. TCRdb keeps only in-frame clones here, not all; method: immunoSEQ multiplex PCR. The repertoire holds just over 80,000 clones, with approximately 94% as singletons. The CDR3 loop spans 18 amino acids. Germline V CDR1 and CDR2: SGHAT, FQNNGV. V was shortened by 1 base and J by 1 base, with 18 bases between the two germline ends. The sample comprised T cells isolated from PBMCs. V is TRBV11-2 and J is TRBJ2-3; D may be TRBD2 (6 bases). The TCR was taken from a human donor in good health. The CDR3 region is CASSLVGMGGSGTDTQYF. Here the CDR3 DNA reads TGTGCCAGCAGCTTAGTAGGGATGGGGGGTTCGGGCACAGATACGCAGTATTTT.